The 10 T cell receptor beta chains reported below all come from one sample, sequenced in a study of human thymus T cells. Thymic tissue was derived from resections collected during corrective heart surgery. Measured with immunoSEQ multiplex PCR; TCRdb has only the in-frame clones, and not every one. There are tens of thousands of clones in the sample; roughly 95% occur only once, and about 0.03% lies in the top ten. Sample: thymus tissue. Receptor source: a girl younger than two with a congenital heart defect but otherwise immunologically healthy.

The V gene is TRBV4-3, the J gene TRBJ1-1; D perhaps matches TRBD1 (6 bases). The length of the CDR3 is 13 residues. Trimming took 3 bases from V and 7 from J, leaving 12 bases between them. The germline CDR1 and CDR2 sequences are LGHNA and YSLEER. CDR3 nucleotide sequence: TGCGCCAGCAGCCAGGCCTGGGGGCTTGAAGCTTTCTTT. Its translation is CASSQAWGLEAFF.

The rearrangement uses TRBV2 and TRBJ2-7; TRBD2 matches 14 bases. CDR1 is SNHLY and CDR2 is FYNNEI in the germline V gene. The CDR3 covers 15 residues. The ends lost 6 bases at V and 7 bases at J; junction bases unmatched: 8. The CDR3 spells CASRVGTSGSEEQYF. The DNA of the CDR3 is TGTGCCAGCAGAGTTGGGACTAGCGGGAGCGAGGAGCAGTACTTC. Variable domain in full (rest from reference TRBV2 and TRBJ2-7): EPEVTQTPSHQVTQMGQEVILRCVPISNHLYFYWYRQILGQKVEFLVSFYNNEISEKSEIFDDQFSVERPDGSNFTLKIRSTKLEDSAMYFCASRVGTSGSEEQYFGPGTRLTVT.

J is TRBJ2-5 and V is TRBV18, with 13 bases that match TRBD2. Per the germline V gene, CDR1 is KGHSH and CDR2 is LQKENI. V lost 2 bases and J lost 5; bases outside the gene matches: 5. This CDR3 region has 16 residues. The CDR3 sequence: CASSPTSGRAWETQYF. The CDR3 bases are TGTGCCAGCTCACCAACTAGCGGGAGGGCGTGGGAGACCCAGTACTTC.

This chain joins TRBV4-2 and TRBJ1-4; tentatively, D is TRBD1 (5 bases). CDR3 length: 13 amino acids. CDR1 and CDR2 from the germline V gene are LGHNA and YNFKEQ. Trimming cost V 4 bases and J 10 bases, with 13 bases left between them. Here the CDR3 reads CASSPRRQGKLFF. CDR3 DNA: TGTGCCAGCAGCCCAAGACGCCAGGGAAAACTGTTTTTT.

The rearrangement uses TRBV5-4 and TRBJ2-1; D is unresolved. The CDR3 has 15 residues. CDR1 and CDR2 from the germline V gene are SGHNT and YYREEE (reference sequence). V lost 2 bases and J 4 bases, leaving 13 bases between the germline ends. CDR3 residues: CASSLPGEPYNEQFF. Written as DNA, the CDR3 is TGTGCCAGCAGCTTACCCGGTGAGCCTTACAATGAGCAGTTCTTC.

The count of this clone is one. The chain recombines TRBV25-1 with TRBJ2-5; D is tentatively TRBD1 or TRBD2 (6 bases each). Germline lookup yields CDR1 MGHDK and CDR2 SYGVNS. Deletions cut 1 base from V and 5 bases from J, with 11 bases between. The CDR3 covers 14 residues. The DNA for the CDR3 is TGTGCCAGCAGTGAATGGAGGAGGGGGGAGACCCAGTACTTC. It specifies CASSEWRRGETQYF. Full variable domain (remainder filled in from reference TRBV25-1 and TRBJ2-5): EADIYQTPRYLVIGTGKKITLECSQTMGHDKMYWYQQDPGMELHLIHYSYGVNSTEKGDLSSESTVSRIRTEHFPLTLESARPSHTSQYLCASSEWRRGETQYFGPGTRLLVL.

The V call is TRBV5-1, the J call TRBJ1-5, with D perhaps matching TRBD1 (6 bases). This CDR3 has 15 amino acids. Trimming pared 4 bases from V and 0 bases from J, leaving 11 bases between. The germline V gene encodes CDR1 SGHRS and CDR2 YFSETQ. The CDR3 nucleotides read TGCGCCAGCAGCCCACAGGGATTTAGCAATCAGCCCCAGCATTTT. Encoded protein: CASSPQGFSNQPQHF.

The chain joins TRBV7-2 to TRBJ2-5; 7 bases are a match to TRBD2. V lost 1 base to trimming and J lost 2 bases; unmatched junction nucleotides: 10. CDR3 length equals 17 residues. Germline CDR1 SGHTA, CDR2 FQGNSA. The CDR3, as DNA: TGTGCCAGCAGCTTAGTCCGCGGGGGACTGGATCAAGAGACCCAGTACTTC. Residues: CASSLVRGGLDQETQYF.

The gene calls are TRBV6-5 and TRBJ2-1; tentatively, D is TRBD2 (6 bases). V gave up 2 bases and J gave up 0 bases, with 8 bases separating them. Germline V CDR1 and CDR2: MNHEY, SVGAGI. The CDR3 sequence is 15 residues long. The CDR3 loop is CASSYRDFSYNEQFF. DNA for the CDR3: TGTGCCAGCAGTTACCGGGACTTCTCCTACAATGAGCAGTTCTTC.

The chain links TRBV6-1 to TRBJ1-5, with a tentative D call TRBD1 (5 bases). CDR1 is MNHNS, CDR2 SASEGT, per germline. The ends were cut back, 5 bases at V and 2 bases at J, with 13 bases in the middle. The CDR3 extends over 15 amino acids. DNA of the CDR3: TGTGCCAGCAGTATGGGGGGGAAGTGCAATCAGCCCCAGCATTTT. Its translation is CASSMGGKCNQPQHF.